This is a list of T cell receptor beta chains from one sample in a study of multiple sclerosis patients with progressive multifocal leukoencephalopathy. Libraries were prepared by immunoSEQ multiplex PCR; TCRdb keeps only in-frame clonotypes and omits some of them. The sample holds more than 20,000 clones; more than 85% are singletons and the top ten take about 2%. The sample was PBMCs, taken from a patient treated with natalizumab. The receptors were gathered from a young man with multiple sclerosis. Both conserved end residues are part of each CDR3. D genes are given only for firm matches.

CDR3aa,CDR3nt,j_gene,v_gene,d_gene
CASSAWTGQGIPAYGYTF,TGTGCCAGCAGCGCATGGACGGGTCAGGGCATCCCCGCTTATGGCTACACCTTC,TRBJ1-2,TRBV9,.
CASRSLQPYQETQYF,TGTGCCAGCAGGTCACTACAACCGTACCAAGAGACCCAGTACTTC,TRBJ2-5,TRBV27,.
CASSLASWPNTGELFF,TGTGCCAGCAGCTTGGCGTCTTGGCCGAACACCGGGGAGCTGTTTTTT,TRBJ2-2,TRBV5-6,.
CASSLGDLGRVTYEQYF,TGTGCCAGCAGCTTAGGGGACCTGGGGCGCGTAACCTACGAGCAGTACTTC,TRBJ2-7,TRBV7-2,.
CASTPGYNQPQHF,TGTGCCAGCACCCCAGGGTACAATCAGCCCCAGCATTTT,TRBJ1-5,TRBV2,.
CASSMTGLADYSYNEQFF,TGTGCCAGTAGTATGACGGGACTAGCGGACTACTCCTACAATGAGCAGTTCTTC,TRBJ2-1,TRBV19,TRBD2
CASSPSGGSTGELFF,TGTGCCAGCAGCCCTTCGGGGGGTTCCACCGGGGAGCTGTTTTTT,TRBJ2-2,TRBV7-2,TRBD2
CSGLKGERGEQYF,TGCAGCGGCCTCAAAGGGGAGCGTGGTGAGCAGTACTTC,TRBJ2-7,TRBV29-1,.
CASSIGQGGVFYGYTF,TGTGCCAGCAGCATTGGACAGGGAGGTGTGTTCTATGGCTACACCTTC,TRBJ1-2,TRBV5-6,TRBD1
CASSFSGRNEQFF,TGTGCCAGCAGCTTCAGCGGGAGGAATGAGCAGTTCTTC,TRBJ2-1,TRBV7-3,TRBD2
CASSETGGGTDTQYF,TGTGCCAGCAGCGAGACAGGGGGTGGCACAGATACGCAGTATTTT,TRBJ2-3,TRBV5-6,TRBD1
CASSLRGTGNTIYF,TGTGCCAGCAGCTTGAGGGGTACTGGAAACACCATATATTTT,TRBJ1-3,TRBV5-6,.
CASSLFGGKTGNTIYF,TGTGCCAGCAGCTTATTCGGGGGCAAGACTGGAAACACCATATATTTT,TRBJ1-3,TRBV7-9,.
CASSAAPGGAHGGTEAFF,TGTGCCAGCAGCGCCGCCCCGGGGGGCGCGCATGGGGGAACTGAAGCTTTCTTT,TRBJ1-1,TRBV9,.
CASSIDLAGPGGAQYF,TGTGCCAGTAGTATAGACCTAGCGGGACCCGGGGGTGCGCAGTATTTT,TRBJ2-3,TRBV19,TRBD2
CASSVMEGPDTQYF,TGTGCCAGCAGTGTAATGGAGGGACCAGATACGCAGTATTTT,TRBJ2-3,TRBV2,.
CASSLSWRGQREYNEQFF,TGTGCCAGCAGTTTATCTTGGAGGGGCCAGCGGGAGTACAATGAGCAGTTCTTC,TRBJ2-1,TRBV27,TRBD2